This T cell receptor (beta chain) was captured in a study of blood T cell repertoires in COVID-19. V lost 8 bases, J lost 2 bases, and 7 bases lay in between. The length of the CDR3 is 11 residues. Germline CDR1 reads SGHAT; CDR2 reads FQNNGV. This clone appeared a single time. Generated by immunoSEQ multiplex PCR, the TCRdb table keeps only in-frame clones and is missing some. The data hold about 190,000 clones, with 70% to 80% observed a single time. The receptor's source is a woman aged 45-65 years with acute or convalescent COVID-19. The chain couples TRBV11-2 to TRBJ2-7; unclear D gene. Sequenced: peripheral blood. DNA for the CDR3: TGTGCCAGCGGGCAGACCTACGAGCAGTACTTC. Amino acids: CASGQTYEQYF.